This T cell receptor (beta chain) appears in the sequencing data of a study of regulatory T cells in long-lasting Graves disease. The study, taken as a whole, reports: Among persistent patients, a larger number of public clonotypes were shared (about 3,000) than among newly diagnosed patients (about 1,000).

This CDR3 is 13 amino acids long. From germline, CDR1 is SGHRS and CDR2 YFSETQ. In regard to this clonotype: Antigen specificity is unknown. The junction shows a germline mismatch at one end, possibly a read error.

Researchers made TCR beta libraries by using iRepertoire HTBI primers and running Arm-PCR on CDR3 regions. MiXCR was run by TCRdb on the multiplex PCR reads, yielding one entry per CDR3 protein. The data show 350,000 to 450,000 distinct CDR3 sequences, over 9.5% seen once. Documented time point: newly diagnosed GD, antithyroid drugs for less than 3 months. RNA from PBMCs was the source of the TCR library. Tubes containing EDTA received approximately 9 milliliters of drawn peripheral blood. This sample was also put to use in a study of T cells in Graves' hyperthyroidism and ophthalmopathy. That report notes: In the first-round RT-PCR of the TCR CDR3, the HTBI primer set was used. Ophthalmopathy was separated from stable hyperthyroidism by a 13 V-J model.

The V call is TRBV5-1, the J call TRBJ2-4, with a tentative D call TRBD2 (6 bases). The clonotype originates from a woman aged 18 to 35 with Graves disease. The sample in question was peripheral blood mononuclear cells (PBMCs), obtained at new diagnosis, from a patient treated with antithyroid drugs. In DNA form, the CDR3 reads TGCGCCAGCAGTCTCGGCGGGGCGGGAACTTATTCTTTC. Its protein is CASSLGGAGTYSF.